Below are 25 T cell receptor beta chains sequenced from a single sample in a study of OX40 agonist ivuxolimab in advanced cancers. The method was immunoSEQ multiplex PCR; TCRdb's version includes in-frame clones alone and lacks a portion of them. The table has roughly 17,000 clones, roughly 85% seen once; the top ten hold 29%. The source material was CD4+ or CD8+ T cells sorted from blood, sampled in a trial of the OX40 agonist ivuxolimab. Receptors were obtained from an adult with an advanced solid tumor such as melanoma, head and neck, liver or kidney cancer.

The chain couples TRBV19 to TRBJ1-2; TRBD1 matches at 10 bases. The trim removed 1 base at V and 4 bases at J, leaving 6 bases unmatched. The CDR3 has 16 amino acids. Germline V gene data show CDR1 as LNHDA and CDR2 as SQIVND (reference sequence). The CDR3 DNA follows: TGTGCCAGTAGTATAGCCGGGACAGGGGTCAGCTATGGCTACACCTTC. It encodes CASSIAGTGVSYGYTF.

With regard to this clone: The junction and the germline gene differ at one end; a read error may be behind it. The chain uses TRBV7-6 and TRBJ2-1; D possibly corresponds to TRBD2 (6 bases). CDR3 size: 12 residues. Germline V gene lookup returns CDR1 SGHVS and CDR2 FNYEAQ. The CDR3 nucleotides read TGTGCCAGCAGCGCCGCGGGAAATACCCTCCTCTTC. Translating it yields CASSAAGNTLLF. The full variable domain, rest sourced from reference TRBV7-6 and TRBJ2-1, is GAGVSQSPRYKVTKRGQDVALRCDPISGHVSLYWYRQALGQGPEFLTYFNYEAQQDKSGLPNDRFSAERPEGSISTLTIQRTEQRDSAMYRCASSAAGNTLLFGPGTRLTVL.

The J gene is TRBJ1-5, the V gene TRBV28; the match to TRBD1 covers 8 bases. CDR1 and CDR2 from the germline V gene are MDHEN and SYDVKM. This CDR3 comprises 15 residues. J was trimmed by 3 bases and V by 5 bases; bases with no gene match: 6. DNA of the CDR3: TGTGCCAGCAGTCTGACAGGGGTCTTCAATCAGCCCCAGCATTTT. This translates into CASSLTGVFNQPQHF.

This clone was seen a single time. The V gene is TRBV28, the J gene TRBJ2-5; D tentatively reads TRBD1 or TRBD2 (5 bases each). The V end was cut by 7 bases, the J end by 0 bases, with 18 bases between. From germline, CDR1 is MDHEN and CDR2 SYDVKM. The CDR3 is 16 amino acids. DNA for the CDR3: TGTGCCAGCACCTCAGTACGAGAGGGGTACCAAGAGACCCAGTACTTC. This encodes CASTSVREGYQETQYF.

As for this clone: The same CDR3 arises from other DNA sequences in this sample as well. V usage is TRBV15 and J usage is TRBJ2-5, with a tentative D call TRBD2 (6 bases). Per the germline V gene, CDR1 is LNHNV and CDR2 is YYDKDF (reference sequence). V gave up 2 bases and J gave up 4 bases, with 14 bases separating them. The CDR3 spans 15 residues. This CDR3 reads CATSRTRGTVETQYF. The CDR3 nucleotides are TGTGCCACCAGCAGAACGCGCGGGACGGTAGAGACCCAGTACTTC.

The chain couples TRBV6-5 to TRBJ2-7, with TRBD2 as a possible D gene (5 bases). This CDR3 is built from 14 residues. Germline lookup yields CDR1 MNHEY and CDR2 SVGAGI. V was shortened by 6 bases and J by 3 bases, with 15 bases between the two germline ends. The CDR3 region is CASSGLKDGYEQYF. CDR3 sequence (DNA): TGTGCCAGCAGCGGACTTAAGGACGGCTACGAGCAGTACTTC.

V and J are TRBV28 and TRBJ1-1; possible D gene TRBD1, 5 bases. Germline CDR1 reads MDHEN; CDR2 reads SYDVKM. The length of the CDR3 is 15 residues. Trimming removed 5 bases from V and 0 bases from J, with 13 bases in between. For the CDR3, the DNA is TGTGCCAGCAGTATTCCGTGGGGGATGAACACTGAAGCTTTCTTT. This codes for CASSIPWGMNTEAFF.

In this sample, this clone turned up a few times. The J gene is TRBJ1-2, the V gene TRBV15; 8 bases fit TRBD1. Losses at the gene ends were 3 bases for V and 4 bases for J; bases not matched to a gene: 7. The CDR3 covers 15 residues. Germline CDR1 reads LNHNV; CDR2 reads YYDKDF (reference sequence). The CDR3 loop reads CATSRGKQGVYGYTF. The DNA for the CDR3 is TGTGCCACCAGCAGGGGAAAACAGGGGGTCTATGGCTACACCTTC.

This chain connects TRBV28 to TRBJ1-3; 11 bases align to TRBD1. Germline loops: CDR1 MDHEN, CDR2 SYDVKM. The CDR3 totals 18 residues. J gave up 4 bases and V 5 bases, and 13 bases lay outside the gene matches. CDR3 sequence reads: CASSRDRGAFRVGNTIYF. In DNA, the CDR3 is TGTGCCAGCAGTCGGGACAGGGGGGCCTTCCGGGTGGGAAACACCATATATTTT.

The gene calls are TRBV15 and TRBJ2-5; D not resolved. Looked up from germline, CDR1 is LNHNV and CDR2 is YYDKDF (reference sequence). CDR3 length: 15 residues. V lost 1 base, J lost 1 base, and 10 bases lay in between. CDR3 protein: CATSRGSGFQETQYF. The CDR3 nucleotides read TGTGCCACCAGCAGAGGTAGTGGATTCCAAGAGACCCAGTACTTC.

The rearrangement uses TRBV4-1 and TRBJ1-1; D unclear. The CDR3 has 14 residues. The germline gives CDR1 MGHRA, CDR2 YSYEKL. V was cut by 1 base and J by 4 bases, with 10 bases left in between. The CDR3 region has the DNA TGCGCCAGCAGCCAAGGAAAGGGAAGCACTGAAGCTTTCTTT. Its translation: CASSQGKGSTEAFF.

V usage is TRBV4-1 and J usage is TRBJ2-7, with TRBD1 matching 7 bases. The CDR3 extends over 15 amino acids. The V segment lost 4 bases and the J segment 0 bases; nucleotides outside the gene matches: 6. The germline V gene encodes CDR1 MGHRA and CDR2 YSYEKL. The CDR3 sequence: CASSLGTVNSYEQYF. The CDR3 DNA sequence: TGCGCCAGCAGCCTAGGGACAGTCAACTCCTACGAGCAGTACTTC.

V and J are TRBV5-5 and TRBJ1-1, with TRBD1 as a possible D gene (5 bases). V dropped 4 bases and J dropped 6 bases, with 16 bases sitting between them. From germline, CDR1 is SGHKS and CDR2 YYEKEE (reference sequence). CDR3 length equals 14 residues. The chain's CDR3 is CASSPEGTNAEAFF. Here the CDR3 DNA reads TGTGCCAGCAGCCCTGAAGGGACTAACGCTGAAGCTTTCTTT.

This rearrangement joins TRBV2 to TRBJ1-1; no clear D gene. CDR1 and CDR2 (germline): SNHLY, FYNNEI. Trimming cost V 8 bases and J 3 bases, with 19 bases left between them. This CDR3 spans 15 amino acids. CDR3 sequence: CASPNPQNRDTEAFF. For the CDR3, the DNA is TGTGCCAGCCCTAACCCCCAGAACCGGGACACTGAAGCTTTCTTT.

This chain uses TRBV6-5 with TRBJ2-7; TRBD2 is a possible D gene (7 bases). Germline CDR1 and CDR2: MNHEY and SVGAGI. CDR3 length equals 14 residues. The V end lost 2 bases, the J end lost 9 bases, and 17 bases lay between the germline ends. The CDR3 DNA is TGTGCCAGCAGTTACGGGGGGGGGCAGGTCGGGCAGTACTTC. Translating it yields CASSYGGGQVGQYF.

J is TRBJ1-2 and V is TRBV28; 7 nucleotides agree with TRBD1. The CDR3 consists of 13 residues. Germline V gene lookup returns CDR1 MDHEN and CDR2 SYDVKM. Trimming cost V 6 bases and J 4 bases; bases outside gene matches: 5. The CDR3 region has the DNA TGTGCCAGCAGCATCGACAGGGCCTATGGCTACACCTTC. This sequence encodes CASSIDRAYGYTF.

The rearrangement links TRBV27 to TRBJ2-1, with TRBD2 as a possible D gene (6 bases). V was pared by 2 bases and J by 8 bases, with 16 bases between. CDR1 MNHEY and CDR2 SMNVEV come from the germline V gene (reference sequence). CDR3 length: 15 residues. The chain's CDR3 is CASSLQPSGLDEQFF. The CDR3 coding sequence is TGTGCCAGCAGTTTACAGCCCTCGGGACTGGATGAGCAGTTCTTC.

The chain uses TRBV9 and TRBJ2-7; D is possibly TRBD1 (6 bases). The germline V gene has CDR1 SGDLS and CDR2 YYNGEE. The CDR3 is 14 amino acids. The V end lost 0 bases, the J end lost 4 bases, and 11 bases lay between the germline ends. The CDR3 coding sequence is TGTGCCAGCAGCGTAGCGATACAGGGTTACGAGCAGTACTTC. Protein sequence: CASSVAIQGYEQYF.

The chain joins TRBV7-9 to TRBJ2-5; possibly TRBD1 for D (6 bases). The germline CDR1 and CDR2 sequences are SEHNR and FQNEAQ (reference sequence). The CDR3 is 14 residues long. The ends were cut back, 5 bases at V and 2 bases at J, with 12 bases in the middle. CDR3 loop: CASSRDRPQETQYF. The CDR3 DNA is TGTGCCAGCAGCCGCGACAGGCCACAAGAGACCCAGTACTTC.

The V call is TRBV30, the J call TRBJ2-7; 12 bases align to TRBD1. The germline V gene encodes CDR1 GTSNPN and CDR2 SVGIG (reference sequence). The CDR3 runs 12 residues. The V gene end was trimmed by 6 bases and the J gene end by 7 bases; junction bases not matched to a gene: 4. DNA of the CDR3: TGTGCCTGCCGGGACAGGGGGCTTGAGCAGTACTTC. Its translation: CACRDRGLEQYF. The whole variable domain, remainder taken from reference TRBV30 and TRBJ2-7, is SQTIHQWPATLVQPVGSPLSLECTVEGTSNPNLYWYRQAAGRGLQLLFYSVGIGQISSEVPQNLSASRPQDRQFILSSKKLLLSDSGFYLCACRDRGLEQYFGPGTRLTVT.

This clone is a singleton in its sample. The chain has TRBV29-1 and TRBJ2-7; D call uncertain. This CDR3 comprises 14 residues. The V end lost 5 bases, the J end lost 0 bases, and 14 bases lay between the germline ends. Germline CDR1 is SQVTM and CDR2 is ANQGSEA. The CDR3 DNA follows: TGCAGCGTTATAACTGACCGGAGCTCCTACGAGCAGTACTTC. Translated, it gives CSVITDRSSYEQYF.

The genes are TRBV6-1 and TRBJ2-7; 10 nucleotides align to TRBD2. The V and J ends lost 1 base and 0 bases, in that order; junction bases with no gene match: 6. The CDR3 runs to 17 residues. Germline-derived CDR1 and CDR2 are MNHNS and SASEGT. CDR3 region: CASSEDGSGRPSYEQYF. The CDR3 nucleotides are TGTGCCAGCAGTGAAGATGGTAGCGGGAGGCCCTCCTACGAGCAGTACTTC.

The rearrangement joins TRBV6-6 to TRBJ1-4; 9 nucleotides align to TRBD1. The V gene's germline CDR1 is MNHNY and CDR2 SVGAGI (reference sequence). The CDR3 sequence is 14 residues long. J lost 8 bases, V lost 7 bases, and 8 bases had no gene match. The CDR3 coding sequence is TGTGCCAGCAACCCGGGACAGGGTACAGAAAAACTGTTTTTT. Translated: CASNPGQGTEKLFF.

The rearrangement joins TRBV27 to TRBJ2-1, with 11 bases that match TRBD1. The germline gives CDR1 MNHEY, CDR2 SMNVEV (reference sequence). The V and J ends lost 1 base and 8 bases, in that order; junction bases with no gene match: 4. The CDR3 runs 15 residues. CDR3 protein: CASSLLGQGGDEQFF. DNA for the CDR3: TGTGCCAGCAGTTTATTGGGACAGGGGGGCGATGAGCAGTTCTTC.

In nucleotides, the CDR3 is TGTGCCAGCAGTTACTCTAGGGGTTCCACTCACTATGGCTACACCTTC. Translated, it gives CASSYSRGSTHYGYTF. The chain carries TRBV6-5 and TRBJ1-2, with D perhaps TRBD1 (5 bases). V was trimmed by 0 bases and J by 3 bases, leaving 14 bases between them. This CDR3 has 16 amino acids. CDR1 is MNHEY and CDR2 is SVGAGI in the germline V gene.